What follows are 19 T cell receptor beta chains derived from one specimen sequenced in a study of T cells after yellow fever vaccination. Via MiXCR, TCRdb re-called the 5' RACE reads, giving one row per CDR3 protein. Here the sample spans nearly 350,000 distinct CDR3 sequences, roughly 8% being singletons. The starting material was PBMCs, obtained roughly 46 days after the first yellow fever vaccination. These receptors were taken from a man aged 18 to 29 who received the YFV17D yellow fever vaccine.

The gene calls are TRBV4-2 and TRBJ2-7, with no clear D. The CDR3 totals 15 residues. Germline-derived CDR1 and CDR2 are LGHNA and YNFKEQ. V was cut by 0 bases and J by 6 bases, with 15 bases left in between. The DNA for the CDR3 is TGTGCCAGCAGCCAAGATTACGAGACCCCCGGCGAGCAGTACGTC. Translated, it gives CASSQDYETPGEQYV.

This chain joins TRBV7-9 and TRBJ2-3, with TRBD2 matching over 8 bases. The CDR3 loop spans 14 amino acids. Trimming cost V 5 bases and J 6 bases; bases outside gene matches: 7. Germline V gene lookup returns CDR1 SEHNR and CDR2 FQNEAQ (reference sequence). CDR3 region: CASSQGLALDTQYF. The DNA for the CDR3 is TGTGCCAGCAGCCAAGGACTAGCTCTCGATACGCAGTATTTT.

Here the CDR3 DNA reads TGTGCCACCAGTACGGGTAATGGTGTCGGGGAGCTGTTTTTT. Translated: CATSTGNGVGELFF. The J gene is TRBJ2-2, the V gene TRBV24-1; unclear D gene. The CDR3 covers 14 residues. Germline assignment: CDR1 KGHDR and CDR2 SFDVKD. V lost 6 bases, J lost 7 bases, and 14 bases lay in between.

There are a few counts of this clonotype. The V call is TRBV24-1, the J call TRBJ2-7; no firm D call. The CDR3 runs to 15 residues. V lost 7 bases, J lost 0 bases, and 15 bases lay in between. The germline V gene encodes CDR1 KGHDR and CDR2 SFDVKD. The CDR3: CATRLVAPSSYEQYV. Written as DNA, the CDR3 is TGTGCCACCAGGTTAGTGGCTCCGAGCTCCTACGAGCAGTACGTC.

The CDR3 DNA reads as TGTGCCAGCAGCCCCCCGCAAGACGGGTACTATGGCTACACCTTC. Translation gives CASSPPQDGYYGYTF. This sequence joins TRBV12-3 or TRBV12-4 and TRBJ1-2, with D unresolved. This CDR3 region has 15 residues. Trimming stripped 6 bases from V and 3 bases from J, with 17 bases between.

The sample holds many counts of this clonotype. The V gene is TRBV5-1, the J gene TRBJ2-7; tentatively, D is TRBD1 (5 bases). Trimming took 0 bases from V and 6 from J, leaving 13 bases between them. The CDR3 is 14 residues long. Germline V CDR1 and CDR2: SGHRS, YFSETQ. In nucleotides, the CDR3 is TGCGCCAGCAGCTTGGTCAGGGCTTCAGGCGAGCAGTACTTC. Translated, it gives CASSLVRASGEQYF.

Ten or more counts support this clonotype. The chain employs TRBV7-8 and TRBJ2-2; D may be TRBD1 (6 bases). The V and J ends lost 4 bases and 6 bases respectively, with 12 bases between them. In germline, CDR1 is SGHVS, CDR2 FQNEAQ. The CDR3 spans 14 residues. CDR3 region: CASSSWDIPGELFF. The CDR3 DNA is TGTGCCAGCAGCTCCTGGGACATTCCCGGGGAGCTGTTTTTT.

This chain connects TRBV7-9 to TRBJ1-4; D gene uncertain. The CDR3 extends over 12 amino acids. Trimming shortened V by 8 bases and J by 2 bases, and 6 bases separated the two germline ends. CDR1 and CDR2 from the germline V gene are SEHNR and FQNEAQ (reference sequence). CDR3 loop: CASAQTNEKLFF. In DNA form, the CDR3 reads TGTGCCAGCGCGCAGACTAATGAAAAACTGTTTTTT.

V and J are TRBV5-6 and TRBJ2-7, with 7 bases lining up with TRBD1. The CDR3 is 14 residues long. V was pared by 6 bases and J by 2 bases, with 8 bases of the junction left unmatched. In germline, CDR1 is SGHDT, CDR2 YYEEEE. The DNA of the CDR3 is TGTGCCAGCACCAAGACAGGGAACCCCTACGAGCAGTACGTC. Its translation: CASTKTGNPYEQYV.

The chain recombines TRBV5-1 with TRBJ2-7, with 7 bases matching TRBD1. The germline V gene has CDR1 SGHRS and CDR2 YFSETQ. The V segment lost 4 bases and the J segment 4 bases; nucleotides outside the gene matches: 8. The length of the CDR3 is 14 residues. The CDR3 DNA sequence: TGCGCCAGCAGCGCCTCCGGGACAGTATACGAGCAGTACTTC. Its protein product is CASSASGTVYEQYF.

The chain uses TRBV6-1 and TRBJ2-5; 12 bases fit TRBD2. Trimming cost V 6 bases and J 5 bases; bases outside gene matches: 13. CDR3 length equals 17 residues. The germline gives CDR1 MNHNS, CDR2 SASEGT. In DNA form, the CDR3 reads TGTGCCAGCAGCCACGGGCTAGCGGGGGGGCCGGGGGAGACCCAGTACTTC. It is translated as CASSHGLAGGPGETQYF.

The rearrangement links TRBV5-1 to TRBJ2-7; TRBD1 or TRBD2 may be the D gene (5 bases each). CDR1 and CDR2 from the germline V gene are SGHRS and YFSETQ. The CDR3 sequence is 15 residues long. V gave up 0 bases and J gave up 3 bases, with 13 bases separating them. The CDR3 DNA is TGCGCCAGCAGCTTGGTCGGGACGACAGACTACGAGCAGTACTTC. It translates to CASSLVGTTDYEQYF.

This clonotype was counted between two and nine times. V usage is TRBV7-9 and J usage is TRBJ1-2, with D uncertain. V shed 4 bases and J shed 6 bases, with 15 bases lying between them. Germline CDR1 and CDR2: SEHNR and FQNEAQ (reference sequence). This CDR3 region has 14 residues. The CDR3 reads CASSSLRRSDGYTF. The CDR3 nucleotides are TGTGCCAGCAGCTCCCTACGGAGGTCTGATGGCTACACCTTC.

This clonotype showed up just a few times. V gene TRBV6-5 combines with J gene TRBJ1-2, with a possible D match to TRBD1 (5 bases). The CDR3 is 13 amino acids. Trimming took 5 bases from V and 4 from J, leaving 11 bases between them. Germline values: CDR1 MNHEY, CDR2 SVGAGI. CDR3 region: CASSPGGPYGYTF. The CDR3 bases are TGTGCCAGCAGTCCCGGGGGTCCCTATGGCTACACCTTC.

The rearrangement uses TRBV9 and TRBJ2-5; 8 nucleotides align to TRBD1. The germline V gene has CDR1 SGDLS and CDR2 YYNGEE. J was trimmed by 1 base and V by 0 bases; bases with no gene match: 8. CDR3 length equals 17 residues. CDR3 loop: CASSVGQGWGAQETQYF. Written as DNA, the CDR3 is TGTGCCAGCAGCGTAGGACAGGGGTGGGGGGCCCAAGAGACCCAGTACTTC.

This clonotype was found a few times. The J gene is TRBJ1-1, the V gene TRBV20-1; unclear D gene. This CDR3 has 13 residues. V lost 3 bases to trimming and J lost 6 bases, with 14 bases between them. CDR1 is DFQATT and CDR2 is SNEGSKA in the germline V gene (reference sequence). This chain's CDR3 is CSASETIRAEAFF. Written as DNA, the CDR3 is TGCAGTGCTAGCGAGACTATCCGGGCTGAAGCTTTCTTT.

This clonotype showed up many times. The V and J genes are TRBV5-4 and TRBJ1-2; D is perhaps TRBD1 (6 bases). The CDR3 spans 14 residues. The germline gives CDR1 SGHNT, CDR2 YYREEE (reference sequence). V gave up 4 bases and J gave up 6 bases, with 16 bases separating them. This chain's CDR3 is CASSPARGANGYTF. DNA for the CDR3: TGTGCCAGCAGCCCGGCACGGGGGGCAAATGGCTACACCTTC.

This clonotype was seen more than once but under ten times. The chain carries TRBV20-1 and TRBJ1-2; 9 bases are shared with TRBD1. Trimming removed 6 bases from V and 4 bases from J; junction bases left unmatched: 6. The CDR3 loop spans 13 amino acids. Per germline, CDR1 DFQATT and CDR2 SNEGSKA (reference sequence). CDR3 coding DNA: TGCAGTGCCATGGACAGGGGATTCTATGGCTACACCTTC. This encodes CSAMDRGFYGYTF.

This clonotype was recorded a few times. The chain's CDR3 is CASSGTSGVNEQFF. The CDR3 nucleotides are TGTGCCAGCAGCGGGACTAGCGGGGTCAATGAGCAGTTCTTC. V and J are TRBV7-3 and TRBJ2-1, with 13 bases fitting TRBD2. The CDR3 runs to 14 residues. V gave up 5 bases and J gave up 6 bases; unmatched junction bases: 1. Germline V lookup: CDR1 SGHTA, CDR2 FQGTGA.